The 4 T cell receptor beta chains below come from one sample, sequenced in a study of CD4 T cells in relation to SARS-CoV-2 and coronaviruses. Sequenced by immunoSEQ multiplex PCR; TCRdb stores in-frame clones only, minus some. The sample comprises 20,000 to 25,000 clones, approximately 80% of which are singletons, and 11% to 15% rests with the top ten. Their antigens remain unidentified. The unexposed donors gave CD4+ T cells in about 2011-2019, prior to COVID-19. CD4+ T cells were isolated from the cells after 10 days of culture. Sample: CD4+ T cells from PBMCs, cultured in vitro. These receptors came from a human donor in good health.

The rearrangement uses TRBV12-5 and TRBJ2-2, with 7 bases lining up with TRBD1. The CDR3 has 16 residues. Germline CDR1 is LGHNT and CDR2 is FRNRAP. Germline trimming cut 5 bases from V and 4 bases from J; bases unmatched to any gene: 10. The CDR3 coding sequence is TGTGCTAGTGGTCGTCACAGGGGACGCGGCACCGGGGAGCTGTTTTTT. Encoded protein: CASGRHRGRGTGELFF.

This clone was observed once. The chain employs TRBV7-8 and TRBJ2-1; TRBD2 agrees at 10 bases. V trimming: 5 bases; J trimming: 0 bases; junction bases outside the gene matches: 4. CDR3 length: 16 residues. From germline, CDR1 is SGHVS and CDR2 FQNEAQ. Here the CDR3 DNA reads TGTGCCAGCAGCCACGGACTAGCGGTCTCCTACAATGAGCAGTTCTTC. This encodes CASSHGLAVSYNEQFF.

CDR3 protein: CSASRMGAASNTIYF. The CDR3 nucleotides are TGCAGTGCTAGTCGGATGGGCGCCGCGTCAAACACCATATATTTT. The chain employs TRBV20-1 and TRBJ1-3, with D uncertain. With 3 bases removed from V and 6 bases from J, the gap between germline ends came to 18 bases. This CDR3 is 15 amino acids long. From germline, CDR1 is DFQATT and CDR2 SNEGSKA (reference sequence).

V and J are TRBV7-2 and TRBJ2-3; the D call may be TRBD1 or TRBD2 (6 bases each). The CDR3 totals 16 residues. Trimming cost V 0 bases and J 1 base, with 11 bases left between them. Germline V gene sequence: CDR1 SGHTA, CDR2 FQGNSA. CDR3 in amino acids: CASSLALRGGTDTQYF. The CDR3 region has the DNA TGTGCCAGCAGCTTAGCCCTGAGGGGGGGCACAGATACGCAGTATTTT.